This T cell receptor beta chain was profiled in a study of blood T cell repertoires in COVID-19. Study as a whole: PBMCs, B-cell-depleted T cells, or T cells provided the cDNA or gDNA that made up the material.

This clone has just one count. The germline V gene has CDR1 LNHDA and CDR2 SQIVND (reference sequence). The CDR3 spans 17 residues. V trimming: 5 bases; J trimming: 6 bases; junction bases outside the gene matches: 11. The cohort comprised adults aged roughly 18 to 100 years residing in 20 to 30 US areas. Donors of Cohort 3 who recovered were those that had two negative PCRs, clearance, or symptom resolution. Assay: immunoSEQ multiplex PCR; the TCRdb copy retains only in-frame clones and omits some. Here the sample spans about 330,000 clones, around 90% being singletons. The rearrangement joins TRBV19 to TRBJ1-4, with 11 nucleotides matching TRBD1. The sequenced sample consisted of PBMCs or T cells enriched from blood (not recorded which). This sequence was found in a man aged 25 to 40 who had recovered from COVID-19. CDR3 in amino acids: CASSFRTGGIVDEKLFF. For the CDR3, the DNA is TGTGCCAGTAGTTTTAGGACAGGGGGCATTGTGGATGAAAAACTGTTTTTT.